The 7 T cell receptor beta chains reported below all come from one sample, sequenced in a study of OX40 agonist ivuxolimab in advanced cancers. Clones were read by immunoSEQ multiplex PCR, and TCRdb kept only the in-frame ones, dropping some. The sample yields about 98,000 clones, approximately 90% seen once. Sequencing was performed on CD4+ or CD8+ T cells sorted from blood, taken in a trial of the OX40 agonist ivuxolimab. Receptors originate from an adult with an advanced solid tumor such as melanoma, head and neck, liver or kidney cancer.

The rearrangement uses TRBV2 and TRBJ2-7; 9 bases are shared with TRBD1. Germline V gene data show CDR1 as SNHLY and CDR2 as FYNNEI. CDR3 size: 15 residues. The J segment lost 0 bases and the V segment lost 10 bases, leaving 10 bases of the junction unmatched. CDR3 in amino acids: CATTTGDRDSYEQYF. CDR3 sequence (DNA): TGTGCCACCACCACCGGGGACAGGGACTCCTACGAGCAGTACTTC.

J is TRBJ2-2 and V is TRBV19, with no clear D. This CDR3 is 17 amino acids long. V lost 1 base to trimming and J lost 3 bases, with 15 bases between them. Germline V lookup: CDR1 LNHDA, CDR2 SQIVND (reference sequence). The CDR3 is CASSIGTQRLDTGELFF. The CDR3 DNA reads TGTGCCAGTAGTATAGGTACACAGCGCCTGGACACCGGGGAGCTGTTTTTT.

The V call is TRBV7-2, the J call TRBJ2-1, with D uncertain. Deletions cut 2 bases from V and 9 bases from J, with 11 bases between. The CDR3 sequence is 13 residues long. CDR1 is SGHTA, CDR2 FQGNSA, per germline. CDR3 loop: CASSLSAISEQFF. CDR3 nucleotides: TGTGCCAGCAGCTTATCGGCAATATCTGAGCAGTTCTTC. Using reference TRBV7-2 and TRBJ2-1 for the parts outside the CDR3, the full variable domain is GAGVSQSPSNKVTEKGKDVELRCDPISGHTALYWYRQSLGQGLEFLIYFQGNSAPDKSGLPSDRFSAERTGGSVSTLTIQRTQQEDSAVYLCASSLSAISEQFFGPGTRLTVL.

The chain's CDR3 is CASSVGGATEAFF. CDR3 in DNA: TGTGCCAGCAGCGTAGGGGGGGCCACAGAAGCTTTCTTT. This chain uses TRBV9 with TRBJ1-1, with D perhaps matching TRBD1 (6 bases). Trimming left V 0 bases short and J 8 bases short, with 11 bases between. The germline V gene encodes CDR1 SGDLS and CDR2 YYNGEE. CDR3 length equals 13 residues.

This clone has just one count. The chain combines TRBV28 with TRBJ1-2, with D possibly matching TRBD1 (6 bases). Germline assignment: CDR1 MDHEN and CDR2 SYDVKM. This CDR3 comprises 13 residues. V was trimmed by 3 bases and J by 2 bases, leaving 7 bases between them. CDR3 DNA sequence: TGTGCCAGCAGTTTGGGGGCCAACTATGGCTACACCTTC. Translated: CASSLGANYGYTF.

This sequence joins TRBV6-1 and TRBJ1-5, with D unresolved. The V end lost 6 bases, the J end lost 5 bases, and 17 bases lay between the germline ends. CDR3 length: 15 residues. Germline V lookup: CDR1 MNHNS, CDR2 SASEGT. In DNA, the CDR3 is TGTGCCAGCAGCCCCAACTCGGAGGGATATCAGCCCCAGCATTTT. Its protein product is CASSPNSEGYQPQHF.

V usage is TRBV10-3 and J usage is TRBJ1-3; TRBD1 matches at 8 bases. CDR1 is ENHRY and CDR2 is SYGVKD in the germline V gene. With 3 bases clipped from V and 0 bases from J, the junction kept 16 bases outside the gene matches. This CDR3 contains 20 residues. In DNA form, the CDR3 reads TGTGCCATCAGTGATCCTAATCCCGGGACAGGTCCCTTCTCTGGAAACACCATATATTTT. Encoded protein: CAISDPNPGTGPFSGNTIYF.